Included here is one T cell receptor (beta chain) sequence, with context. This record comes from a study of long-term antiretroviral therapy in people with HIV. A minimum of one pre-ART and two post-ART PBMC samples existed for each donor. Germline lookup yields CDR1 MNHEY and CDR2 SVGAGI. The CDR3 consists of 14 residues. Trimming took off 3 bases at V and 7 bases at J, with 15 bases between the two ends. Sequencing used immunoSEQ v3.0 at survey level. A target of roughly 40,000-55,000 T-cell genomes per sample was set for sequencing. Produced via immunoSEQ multiplex PCR; TCRdb's table is partial and in-frame only. This sample has tens of thousands of clones; around 80% occur once, and the top ten carry more than 9%.

Material: unsorted PBMCs, obtained 4.1 years after starting antiretroviral therapy. This receptor was identified in a woman between 35 and 50 years old with HIV. This sequence joins TRBV6-5 and TRBJ1-1, with D unresolved. The CDR3 reads CASSYSPGESEAFF. CDR3 nucleotides: TGTGCCAGCAGTTATAGTCCTGGGGAAAGTGAAGCTTTCTTT.